This T cell receptor (beta chain) was documented in a study of T cell responses to AZD1222 COVID-19 vaccine. Notes on the study in general: The donors showed a predominance of white British ancestry and of females, with possible underestimation of clonal diversity. Among spike-specific TCRs, nearly half reportedly target unmutated variant regions. Two doses of AZD1222 preceded a rise in Spike-specific TCR breadth and depth. Baseline serology detected seropositivity in only a handful of AZD1222 recipients.

The junction had 13 bases not matched to a gene; V was cut back by 5 bases and J by 0 bases. CDR3 length: 16 residues. The germline V gene has CDR1 GTSNPN and CDR2 SVGIG (reference sequence). Data came from immunoSEQ multiplex PCR; TCRdb stores just in-frame clones and leaves some out. The data show 90,000 to 110,000 clones, with 87% seen just once and 4.4% held by the top ten. As for this clone: Its antigen is still unknown.

The sequencing here drew on peripheral blood, taken 28 days after the second AZD1222 dose. The chain is built from TRBV30 and TRBJ2-7, with 7 positions matching TRBD1. This TCR was recovered from an adult who received the AZD1222 COVID-19 vaccine. The CDR3 coding sequence is TGTGCCTGGGGAGGATACTCGACAGGGCCCTCCTACGAGCAGTACTTC. Translated: CAWGGYSTGPSYEQYF.